These T cell receptor beta chains were read from a single sample in a study of graft-versus-host responses after intestinal transplantation. Antigen specificity for these receptors is unknown. Some clones are missing from TCRdb's copy, which holds only in-frame ones; the method was immunoSEQ multiplex PCR. Here the sample spans over 90,000 clones, roughly nine tenths being singletons. The sequencing here drew on unstimulated CD8+ T cells sorted from spleen or lymph node cells, taken before intestinal transplant. The receptor set was obtained from a human donor who received an intestinal transplant. The CDR3 runs from the conserved cysteine through the conserved F or W. Each record gives: D gene, CDR3 length, V gene, J gene, clone size, CDR3 DNA, CDR3 protein. D genes are given only for firm matches. The size entry is marked missing in some rows and otherwise reads once, few, many or a size class.

TRBD1	16	TRBV4-1	TRBJ1-1	NA	TGCGCCAGCAGCCAAGACCCGGGACAGCCGAACACTGAAGCTTTCTTT	CASSQDPGQPNTEAFF
TRBD1	14	TRBV5-5	TRBJ2-1	NA	TGTGCCAGCAGCCCTGGGACAGGGAACAATGAGCAGTTCTTC	CASSPGTGNNEQFF
NA	13	TRBV19	TRBJ2-7	NA	TGTGCCAGTAGTGTGACAGCGTCCTACGAGCAGTACTTC	CASSVTASYEQYF
NA	14	TRBV9	TRBJ2-7	NA	TGTGCCAGCAGCGTAGAGGCTAGCGCCTACGAGCAGTACTTC	CASSVEASAYEQYF
TRBD1	17	TRBV19	TRBJ1-2	NA	TGTGCCAGTAGTATAGATGGGACAGGAAGACCTAACTATGGCTACACCTTC	CASSIDGTGRPNYGYTF
NA	12	TRBV7-9	TRBJ2-5	NA	TGTGCCAGCAGCTTAGCGGGCGAGACCCAGTACTTC	CASSLAGETQYF
TRBD1	13	TRBV30	TRBJ2-1	NA	TGTGCCCGCCGGGACAGGGAGACGAATGAGCAGTTCTTC	CARRDRETNEQFF
NA	14	TRBV4-1	TRBJ2-7	NA	TGCGCCAGCAGCCAAAAGGAGACTAGCTACGAGCAGTACTTC	CASSQKETSYEQYF
TRBD2	16	TRBV27	TRBJ2-1	NA	TGTGCCAGCAGTTCCCGGACTAGCGGGAGGGAGAATGAGCAGTTCTTC	CASSSRTSGRENEQFF
NA	17	TRBV12-5	TRBJ1-1	NA	TGTGCTAGTGGTTTGGTAAAGACCGGGGAAACTAACACTGAAGCTTTCTTT	CASGLVKTGETNTEAFF
TRBD2	15	TRBV6-1	TRBJ2-7	NA	TGTGCCAGCAGAACAAGACTAGCGGGATTCTACGAGCAGTACTTC	CASRTRLAGFYEQYF
NA	15	TRBV5-5	TRBJ1-4	NA	TGTGCCAGCAGCTTAAGGACAGATGAATACGAAAAACTGTTTTTT	CASSLRTDEYEKLFF
TRBD2	18	TRBV2	TRBJ2-3	NA	TGTGCCAGCAGCCACAATCTAGCGGGGGACCCTAGCACAGATACGCAGTATTTT	CASSHNLAGDPSTDTQYF
NA	14	TRBV7-9	TRBJ2-7	many	TGTGCCAGCAGCCATACTGGACAGCCCTACGAGCAGTACTTC	CASSHTGQPYEQYF
TRBD2	17	TRBV5-4	TRBJ2-5	once	TGTGCCAGCAGCTTGAGCCTAGCGGGAGGTTTGGGGGAGACCCAGTACTTC	CASSLSLAGGLGETQYF
NA	15	TRBV27	TRBJ2-1	once	TGTGCCAGCAGGGGAAACAGGGTGGCCTACAATGAGCAGTTCTTC	CASRGNRVAYNEQFF
TRBD2	15	TRBV9	TRBJ2-7	NA	TGTGCCAGCAGCGTAGCTGGCCTAGCGGGCTACGAGCAGTACTTC	CASSVAGLAGYEQYF
NA	17	TRBV5-1	TRBJ2-7	NA	TGCGCCAGCAGCTTGGGCTCCAGAGACCTAGGCACCTACGAGCAGTACTTC	CASSLGSRDLGTYEQYF
TRBD2	17	TRBV5-5	TRBJ2-1	NA	TGTGCCAGCAGCCATCCGACTAGCGGGAGTTCCTACAATGAGCAGTTCTTC	CASSHPTSGSSYNEQFF
NA	15	TRBV11-2	TRBJ2-2	NA	TGTGCCGTGACAGAGACTGCTATTTACACCGGGGAGCTGTTTTTT	CAVTETAIYTGELFF
TRBD1	14	TRBV19	TRBJ2-7	NA	TGTGCCAGTAGTGGAGGACAGGGGGCCTACGAGCAGTACTTC	CASSGGQGAYEQYF
NA	12	TRBV29-1	TRBJ2-3	NA	TGCAGCGTTGGCCAGGGCCCAGATACGCAGTATTTT	CSVGQGPDTQYF
NA	13	TRBV10-2	TRBJ2-7	NA	TGCGCCAGCAGTGAGACAGGGTACTACGAGCAGTACTTC	CASSETGYYEQYF
TRBD1	15	TRBV4-2	TRBJ2-7	NA	TGTGCCAGCAGCCACCCGGGACAGGACTCCTACGAGCAGTACTTC	CASSHPGQDSYEQYF
TRBD2	14	TRBV2	TRBJ2-7	NA	TGTGCCAGTCTTACACTAGCGGACTCCTACGAGCAGTACTTC	CASLTLADSYEQYF
NA	13	TRBV5-6	TRBJ1-1	NA	TGTGCCAGCAGCTTCGGCGGGAACACTGAAGCTTTCTTT	CASSFGGNTEAFF
NA	15	TRBV6-1	TRBJ2-7	NA	TGTGCCAGCAGTGAGGAGGCAGGGGGGTCCTACGAGCAGTACTTC	CASSEEAGGSYEQYF
NA	15	TRBV9	TRBJ2-3	NA	TGTGCCAGCAGCCCCGTTAGCTTTGACACAGATACGCAGTATTTT	CASSPVSFDTDTQYF
TRBD2	16	TRBV4-1	TRBJ2-7	NA	TGCGCCAGCAGCCGGCGGACTAGCGGGGGAACCTACGAGCAGTACTTC	CASSRRTSGGTYEQYF
TRBD2	13	TRBV29-1	TRBJ2-2	NA	TGCAGCGTAGAGCGGGGTTGGGCCGGGGAGCTGTTTTTT	CSVERGWAGELFF
NA	13	TRBV4-1	TRBJ2-7	NA	TGCGCCAGCAGCCAAGATGTCGGGTACGAGCAGTACTTC	CASSQDVGYEQYF
NA	15	TRBV5-6	TRBJ2-5	NA	TGTGCCAGCAGCTTGCAATACAGGGTGCAAGAGACCCAGTACTTC	CASSLQYRVQETQYF
NA	16	TRBV27	TRBJ1-3	NA	TGTGCCAGCAGTCCCCAGGGTCGTCCTCGTGGAAACACCATATATTTT	CASSPQGRPRGNTIYF
NA	17	TRBV18	TRBJ2-2	NA	TGTGCCAGCTCAAACACACAGGGCCGGCACGACACCGGGGAGCTGTTTTTT	CASSNTQGRHDTGELFF
NA	12	TRBV5-6	TRBJ1-1	NA	TGTGCCAGCAGCTTTGGCGGGGCTGAAGCTTTCTTT	CASSFGGAEAFF
NA	14	TRBV27	TRBJ2-7	NA	TGTGCCAGCAGTCCCGGGACACCCCGCTACGAGCAGTACTTC	CASSPGTPRYEQYF
TRBD1	14	TRBV2	TRBJ2-3	NA	TGTGCCATATACCGGGACAGGGTGGTTGATACGCAGTATTTT	CAIYRDRVVDTQYF
TRBD2	16	TRBV25-1	TRBJ2-3	NA	TGTGCCAGCACTTCGAGGGGCGGGGGGCCTCCCGATACGCAGTATTTT	CASTSRGGGPPDTQYF
NA	12	TRBV6-6	TRBJ1-2	NA	TGTGCCAGCTGGGAGGGAGAGAAGGGCTACACCTTC	CASWEGEKGYTF
NA	15	TRBV9	TRBJ1-1	NA	TGTGCCAGCAGCCCCCTGGTCAGAATGAACACTGAAGCTTTCTTT	CASSPLVRMNTEAFF
NA	16	TRBV19	TRBJ2-3	NA	TGTGCCAGTAGTATGAAGCGATTCACTAGCACAGATACGCAGTATTTT	CASSMKRFTSTDTQYF
NA	16	TRBV5-1	TRBJ2-2	NA	TGCGCCAGCAGCAACCCAGGGGTCTCAAACACCGGGGAGCTGTTTTTT	CASSNPGVSNTGELFF
TRBD1	15	TRBV4-1	TRBJ1-5	once	TGCGCCAGCAGCCCTCGGGACAGCCAAAATCAGCCCCAGCATTTT	CASSPRDSQNQPQHF